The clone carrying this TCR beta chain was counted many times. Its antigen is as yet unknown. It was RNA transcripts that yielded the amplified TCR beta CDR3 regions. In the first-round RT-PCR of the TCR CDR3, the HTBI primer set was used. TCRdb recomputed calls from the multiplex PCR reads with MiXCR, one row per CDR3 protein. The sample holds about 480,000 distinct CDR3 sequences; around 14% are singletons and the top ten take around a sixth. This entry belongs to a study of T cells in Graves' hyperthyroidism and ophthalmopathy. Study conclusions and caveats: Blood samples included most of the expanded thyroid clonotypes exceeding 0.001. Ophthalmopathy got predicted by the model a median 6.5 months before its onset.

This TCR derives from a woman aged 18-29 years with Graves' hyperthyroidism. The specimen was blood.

CDR3 protein: CASSYGNTEAFF. The CDR3 nucleotides read TGTGCCAGCAGCTACGGTAACACTGAAGCTTTCTTT. The V and J genes are TRBV11-3 and TRBJ1-1; D gene unclear. The V gene lost 4 bases and the J gene lost 2 bases, with 5 bases spanning the gap. The germline V gene encodes CDR1 SGHNT and CDR2 YENEEA. This CDR3 spans 12 amino acids.